This TCR beta chain was observed in a study of tumor-infiltrating lymphocytes in primary liver carcinoma (dated by TCRdb to the late 2010s). Looking at the study overall: Of the five patients, three men and two women aged 30 to 69 years, four had hepatocellular carcinoma and one had combined HCC and intrahepatic cholangiocarcinoma. The tumors of the five patients were staged as T1-T3 N0M0, with maximum diameters ranging from roughly 4 to 10 cm. Samples yielded roughly 3.5 to 8 million productive TCRbeta reads; read depth did not differ significantly between tissue types. Across five regions of each liver tumor, along with adjacent normal tissue and blood, the study brought together TCRbeta repertoire sequencing, expression microarrays and whole-exome sequencing. A total of roughly 35 specimens from 5 patients went through TCRbeta repertoire sequencing, namely 25 tumor regions, 5 adjacent noncancerous liver tissues and 5 peripheral blood samples. The 20 to 30 tumor region samples were profiled with Agilent mRNA microarrays so that TCRbeta repertoire diversity could be related to the local molecular phenotype. Repertoires from technical replicates were highly reproducible, with mean shared-clone rates about 0.91 and correlation coefficients above 0.98. Study-wide findings and limitations: Bulk unsorted samples precluded comparing CD4+ and CD8+ T cell repertoires. Only about 8-25% of top clones were present in all five regions of a tumor, suggesting spatial heterogeneity of tumor-infiltrating T cells. With just a handful of patients in the study, the authors point out that the findings should be validated in a larger study. Consistent with antigen-driven expansion, pairs of tumor regions showed higher repertoire overlap (mean approximately 35%) than either tumor-adjacent pairs (around 17%) or tumor-blood pairs (around 14%). A significantly larger repertoire fraction was made up by the top 250 clones in tumors than in blood (p = 0.039). Only the TCR beta chain was sequenced, so true repertoire diversity is likely underestimated because unpaired alpha chains were not captured.

Without any cell sorting, total RNA and DNA were extracted together from about 19-30 mg of bulk tissue using the AllPrep DNA/RNA mini kit. Roughly five patients with histopathologically diagnosed primary liver carcinoma underwent surgical resection in China between 2015 and 2016. At the time of sampling, the patients were treatment-naive and had chronic HBV infection. Five spatially separated regions were sampled from each tumor: the superior, inferior, left-lateral and right-lateral poles, plus the tumor centre. According to histology, viable tumor cells made up more than 90% of every tumor sample. Each fresh piece of tumor and adjacent tissue was cut in two, with one half stored in RNAlater at -80 degrees C and the other half sent for histology. Using a constant-region primer and ProtoScript II reverse transcriptase, TCRbeta-specific cDNA was reverse-transcribed from about 460 ng total RNA. The TCRbeta libraries were prepared through three rounds of nested multiplex PCR following a slightly modified ARM-PCR procedure. Multiplex TRBV1-TRBV30 forward primers and a Cbeta reverse primer were used in the first two PCR rounds, each of which was run for around 10 cycles. A final 25-cycle PCR with Deep VentR polymerase added sample barcodes and Illumina adapters. Before sequencing, amplicons of 200-500 bp were purified from gel using a QIAquick gel extraction kit. An Illumina HiSeq 2500 was used to sequence the TCRbeta amplicons, generating 250-bp paired-end reads. The study's own analysis went as follows. Quality trimming of reads was performed with Trimmomatic v0.33, and paired reads were merged with FLASH v1.2.11 so that full CDR3 sequences could be recovered. MiGEC v1.2.1b assigned V, D and J germline segments to the rearranged TCRbeta sequences. VDJtools v1.0.0 computed clonotype statistics and Shannon-Wiener diversity indices. To reduce sampling bias, subsequent analyses other than the diversity analysis used only the 250 most abundant clonotypes in each sample. In-frame beta chains were kept once TCRdb had trimmed the public reads at Q25 with fastp and called clones with MiXCR. Identical CDR3 protein sequences are pooled into one entry, listed with their most common genes and DNA. Here the V and J calls rest on TCRdb's processing, not on the authors' analysis. The sample table lists under 200,000 distinct CDR3 sequences, over 80% of them with a count of one. The ten top clones hold 15% to 20% of the sample.

The germline V gene supplies CDR1 SQVTM and CDR2 ANQGSEA. The CDR3 goes from the cysteine to the phenylalanine over 15 residues. Just CDR3 DNA is preserved here, 45 bases in frame from base 1. As to this clonotype: Its antigen is still unknown. The junction departs from germline at one end; a sequencing error may be responsible.

Sequencing was carried out using tumor tissue from primary liver carcinoma. This receptor was identified in a man aged 35-49 years with primary liver carcinoma and hepatitis B virus infection. This chain joins TRBV29-1 to TRBJ2-6, with TRBD1 tentatively as D gene (5 bases match). The DNA sequence is given as TGCAGCGTTGAACTGGCAAACTCTGGGGCCAAGGTCCTGACTTTC. The resulting protein is CSVELANSGAKVLTF.